The 3 T cell receptor beta chains below come from one sample, sequenced in a study of blood T cell repertoires in COVID-19. Measured with immunoSEQ multiplex PCR; TCRdb has only the in-frame clones, and not every one. The sample has 230,000 or so clones, roughly 79% seen once. The sample taken for sequencing was peripheral blood. These receptors all stem from a woman older than 75 with COVID-19, enrolled during active disease.

This chain uses TRBV27 with TRBJ1-2, with TRBD1 matching over 7 bases. The germline CDR1 and CDR2 sequences are MNHEY and SMNVEV (reference sequence). The CDR3 extends over 15 amino acids. V lost 3 bases, J lost 5 bases, and 9 bases stayed unmatched. This CDR3 reads CASSFTRTGPYGYTF. For the CDR3, the DNA is TGTGCCAGCAGTTTTACCCGGACAGGACCTTATGGCTACACCTTC.

The genes are TRBV5-5 and TRBJ2-5, with TRBD2 matching 9 bases. The CDR3 contains 15 residues. Germline V gene data show CDR1 as SGHKS and CDR2 as YYEKEE (reference sequence). The V gene end was trimmed by 7 bases and the J gene end by 4 bases; junction bases not matched to a gene: 11. This CDR3 reads CASGERGDWVETQYF. Here the CDR3 DNA reads TGTGCCAGCGGGGAGCGGGGGGATTGGGTAGAGACCCAGTACTTC.

The chain has TRBV28 and TRBJ1-2; 10 bases are shared with TRBD1. J was trimmed by 8 bases and V by 4 bases; bases with no gene match: 7. This CDR3 region has 14 residues. Germline-derived CDR1 and CDR2 are MDHEN and SYDVKM. The CDR3 loop reads CASSSPTGGRGYTF. The CDR3, as DNA: TGTGCCAGCAGTTCGCCGACAGGGGGCCGCGGCTACACCTTC.